What follows describes a single T cell receptor beta chain. This clone was detected only a few times. Its antigen target is currently unknown. No much larger clonotype is one base removed from it; base qualities were not supplied. TCRbeta CDR3 regions were amplified from genomic DNA using the immunoSEQ Assay, a bias-controlled multiplex PCR. The authors processed their data as follows. Within the assay, amplification of reference gene primers was used to estimate how many nucleated cells each sample contained. Sequence reads were collapsed and filtered to measure the absolute abundance of every unique TCRbeta CDR3 rearrangement. For each sample, productive Simpson clonality was calculated by taking the square root of Simpson's diversity index across productive rearrangements. TCRdb obtained this table from immuneACCESS and retained in-frame rearrangements with V and J assigned. These tables miss some clones; where compared with another copy, unresolved V genes account for less than half of the shortfall, and the remainder is unexplained. That table is the source of V, J and clone size, and D and trimming were worked out from the DNA. Counted in this sample were around 150,000 clones; just over 85% of them appeared once. Roughly 8% of the sample is in the top ten clones.

The sample originates from a study of blood T cell repertoires in COVID-19 (dated by TCRdb to 2020 to 2021). With regard to the full study: Samples from collaborators originated in the United States, Italy and Spain and spanned both the acute and convalescent phases of COVID-19. The sample metadata nearly always contained a de-identified subject ID, COVID-19 status, age in years and sex. The dataset comprised deeply sampled blood TCRbeta repertoires from subjects exposed to, actively infected with, or recovered from COVID-19. HLA class I and class II types, where available, came from metadata supplied by the sample provider rather than from assay-based typing. Samples were obtained from the ongoing ImmuneRACE study (first 160 participants) and from over a thousand subjects provided by 6 global collaborators. The material from the prospective study consisted of cDNA or gDNA derived from T cells, B-cell-depleted T cells, or PBMCs. The repertoires were made available in a free public database intended to serve as a resource for research on the immune response to SARS-CoV-2. The paper as a whole reports these results and caveats: Clinical and demographic metadata were provided uncurated, with the amount varying by source and participant.

Whole blood was collected in K2EDTA tubes by collaborating institutions according to the institutions' own protocols. For TCRbeta analysis, collaborators shipped samples in one of three forms: frozen whole blood, isolated PBMCs, or DNA extracted from either of those sample types. The clonotype was recovered from a man in his fifties or sixties with acute or convalescent COVID-19. The source material was peripheral blood.

The CDR3 corresponds to CASSLHIENTEAFF. The sequenced DNA: TGTGCCAGCAGCCTCCACATTGAGAACACTGAAGCTTTCTTT. This chain joins TRBV11-2 to TRBJ1-1, with no confident D gene call. Cut back by 5 bases and 1 base, the V and J ends lie 11 bases apart. Reading the germline V gene gives CDR1 SGHAT and CDR2 FQNNGV. The cysteine opens and the phenylalanine closes a CDR3 of 14 amino acids. Only the CDR3 DNA is retained, 42 bases long and in frame from the first base. Where the CDR3 stops, the reference TRBV11-2 and TRBJ1-1 genes take over; the full variable domain is EAGVAQSPRYKIIEKRQSVAFWCNPISGHATLYWYQQILGQGPKLLIQFQNNGVVDDSQLPKDRFSAERLKGVDSTLKIQPAKLEDSAVYLCASSLHIENTEAFFGQGTRLTVV.